The clone carrying this T cell receptor beta chain occurred many times. Preparing the TCRbeta library involved the use of unique molecular identifiers. TCRdb recomputed calls from the PCR reads with MiXCR, one row per CDR3 protein. The sample consists of 150,000 to 200,000 distinct CDR3 sequences, roughly 15% of them appearing once. The ends were cut back, 5 bases at V and 1 base at J, with 11 bases in the middle. Germline values: CDR1 SGHTA, CDR2 FQGNSA. This CDR3 spans 15 amino acids. The sample originates from a study of T-cell reconstitution after alpha-beta-depleted transplantation in children. The sequenced sample was PBMCs from the stem cell graft donor, obtained from the stem cell graft. V usage is TRBV7-2 and J usage is TRBJ1-4; unclear D gene. This TCR derives from a human donor who donated a stem cell graft to a child with acute lymphoblastic leukemia. CDR3 bases: TGTGCCAGCAGCGATAGAGGAGGAACTAATGAAAAACTGTTTTTT. Translation: CASSDRGGTNEKLFF. Variable domain in full (rest from reference TRBV7-2 and TRBJ1-4): GAGVSQSPSNKVTEKGKDVELRCDPISGHTALYWYRQSLGQGLEFLIYFQGNSAPDKSGLPSDRFSAERTGGSVSTLTIQRTQQEDSAVYLCASSDRGGTNEKLFFGSGTQLSVL.